This paragraph reports one TCR beta chain. Its antigen remains unknown. The germline V gene encodes CDR1 KGHDR and CDR2 SFDVKD. V was pared by 1 base and J by 0 bases, with 3 bases of the junction left unmatched. The CDR3 covers 16 residues. A second roughly 7 to 12 cycle PCR used barcoded and J-beta primers. TCRdb fed the 5' RACE reads into MiXCR, producing one record per CDR3 protein. The sample lists about 640,000 distinct CDR3 sequences, around three fifths seen once, with over 35% in the top ten. These data come from a study of blood T cells in healthy people across ages. Study outcomes and limitations: What prevented conclusive comparison of naive and antigen-experienced cells was that PBMCs were unsorted.

The origin of this receptor is a man in his sixties in good health. The V call is TRBV24-1, the J call TRBJ2-3; 7 nucleotides align to TRBD2. The material sequenced was blood. The CDR3 region is CATSDLAGLSTDTQYF. In nucleotides, the CDR3 is TGTGCCACCAGTGATTTAGCGGGGCTAAGCACAGATACGCAGTATTTT.